Presented here are 13 T cell receptor beta chains from one specimen sequenced in a study of human T cells and chemical hapten exposure. TCRdb redid the calling of the RACE reads with MiXCR, one entry per CDR3 protein. The table lists 250,000 or so distinct CDR3 sequences, 7.5% to 8% of them singletons. Time point here: pre-sensitization, week 0. Treatment here: therapeutic diphenylcyclopropenone sensitization with weekly scalp DPC. The sample in question was whole blood, obtained in connection with sensitization to the hapten diphenylcyclopropenone (DPC). The receptors shown here come from a man between 18 and 29 years old with alopecia areata. Some clones in this sample may be carry-over from other donors' samples.

This rearrangement joins TRBV7-2 to TRBJ2-1, with 7 bases identical to TRBD1. The V segment lost 5 bases and the J segment 11 bases; nucleotides outside the gene matches: 9. Germline CDR1 is SGHTA and CDR2 is FQGNSA. There are 13 residues in the CDR3. This CDR3 is CASSKDRDGKQFF. The CDR3 DNA is TGTGCCAGCAGCAAAGACAGGGATGGAAAGCAGTTCTTC.

This clonotype was recorded a few times. The chain is built from TRBV5-6 and TRBJ2-1; TRBD1 aligns across 9 bases. J was trimmed by 3 bases and V by 0 bases; bases with no gene match: 4. The germline V gene has CDR1 SGHDT and CDR2 YYEEEE. The CDR3 runs to 16 residues. CDR3: CASSLEGTGNYNEQFF. The CDR3, as DNA: TGTGCCAGCAGCTTGGAAGGGACAGGGAACTACAATGAGCAGTTCTTC.

This clonotype was seen a few times. This chain links TRBV11-2 with TRBJ1-3; 8 bases map to TRBD1. J was trimmed by 4 bases and V by 4 bases; bases with no gene match: 3. Looked up from germline, CDR1 is SGHAT and CDR2 is FQNNGV. The CDR3 spans 14 residues. The DNA for the CDR3 is TGTGCCAGCAGCTCAGGGGGCGCGGGAAACACCATATATTTT. This codes for CASSSGGAGNTIYF.

This clonotype was recorded a few times. This rearrangement joins TRBV10-1 to TRBJ2-3, with D possibly TRBD2 on 6 matching bases. Between the trimmed V and J ends, which lost 8 bases and 9 bases, there was a span of 21 bases. Germline CDR1 reads WNHNN; CDR2 reads SYGVQD (reference sequence). This CDR3 has 14 residues. CDR3 DNA: TGCGCCAGCGCGCGGGACCACAGGTTTGACACGCAGTATTTT. Translating gives CASARDHRFDTQYF.

This chain connects TRBV6-5 to TRBJ2-7, with 10 bases fitting TRBD1. The CDR3 spans 15 residues. CDR1 and CDR2 from the germline V gene are MNHEY and SVGAGI. Trimming at V came to 0 bases and at J to 3 bases, leaving 2 bases not matched to a gene. The CDR3 nucleotides read TGTGCCAGCAGTTACTCTGACAGGGGGCACTACGAGCAGTACTTC. Translation: CASSYSDRGHYEQYF.

This clonotype has at least ten counts. The chain is built from TRBV7-2 and TRBJ1-1; no firm D call. The CDR3 loop spans 13 amino acids. V dropped 5 bases and J dropped 4 bases, with 11 bases sitting between them. Germline CDR1 and CDR2: SGHTA and FQGNSA. This chain's CDR3 is CASSRPDFTEAFF. The DNA of the CDR3 is TGTGCCAGCAGCAGGCCTGACTTCACTGAAGCTTTCTTT.

This clonotype was counted ten times or more. V gene TRBV7-2 combines with J gene TRBJ2-3; D gene uncertain. Between the trimmed V and J ends, which lost 2 bases and 5 bases, there was a span of 14 bases. The CDR3 runs to 15 residues. The germline CDR1 and CDR2 sequences are SGHTA and FQGNSA. CDR3 DNA: TGTGCCAGCAGCTTAAGGGTTGTCCTTATAGATACGCAGTATTTT. Its translation: CASSLRVVLIDTQYF. Looking up the rest from reference TRBV7-2 and TRBJ2-3 gives the full variable domain: GAGVSQSPSNKVTEKGKDVELRCDPISGHTALYWYRQSLGQGLEFLIYFQGNSAPDKSGLPSDRFSAERTGGSVSTLTIQRTQQEDSAVYLCASSLRVVLIDTQYFGPGTRLTVL.

Many counts were recorded for this clonotype. The rearrangement uses TRBV24-1 and TRBJ2-4; D is undetermined. The CDR3 has 11 residues. V was pared by 5 bases and J by 6 bases, with 4 bases between. Germline CDR1 KGHDR, CDR2 SFDVKD. The CDR3 here is CATSGGNIQYF. CDR3 sequence (DNA): TGTGCCACCAGTGGCGGAAACATTCAGTACTTC.

There are a few counts of this clonotype. The V and J genes are TRBV5-4 and TRBJ1-3; 7 nucleotides align to TRBD1. Looked up from germline, CDR1 is SGHNT and CDR2 is YYREEE (reference sequence). V shed 4 bases, J shed 4 bases, and the junction held 8 bases outside the gene matches. The CDR3 sequence is 15 residues long. The CDR3 coding sequence is TGTGCCAGCAGCCGGGGACAGTGGCCCGGAAACACCATATATTTT. As protein: CASSRGQWPGNTIYF.

The table lists this clonotype with a few counts. This chain links TRBV5-4 with TRBJ1-1, with TRBD1 as a possible D gene (5 bases). CDR1 and CDR2 from the germline V gene are SGHNT and YYREEE (reference sequence). The CDR3 is 14 residues long. V was pared by 4 bases and J by 0 bases, with 10 bases between. CDR3 bases: TGTGCCAGCAGCACGGGACGGCTGAACACTGAAGCTTTCTTT. Protein sequence: CASSTGRLNTEAFF.

This clonotype was counted only a few times. The chain has TRBV29-1 and TRBJ1-2; D call uncertain. V dropped 6 bases and J dropped 4 bases, with 9 bases sitting between them. CDR3 length: 11 residues. Germline V gives CDR1 SQVTM, CDR2 ANQGSEA. CDR3 nucleotides: TGCAGCGTGGACGGCAGCTATGGCTACACCTTC. Encoded protein: CSVDGSYGYTF.

This chain links TRBV5-5 with TRBJ1-1; the D gene is possibly TRBD1 (6 bases). CDR1 and CDR2 (germline): SGHKS, YYEKEE (reference sequence). Trimming pared 4 bases from V and 5 bases from J, leaving 18 bases between. This CDR3 has 15 amino acids. CDR3 coding DNA: TGTGCCAGCAGCCCCGAGGGCGGGGGCCGTACTGAAGCTTTCTTT. Translation: CASSPEGGGRTEAFF. The complete variable domain, with remaining parts taken from reference TRBV5-5 and TRBJ1-1, reads DAGVTQSPTHLIKTRGQQVTLRCSPISGHKSVSWYQQVLGQGPQFIFQYYEKEERGRGNFPDRFSARQFPNYSSELNVNALLLGDSALYLCASSPEGGGRTEAFFGQGTRLTVV.

This clonotype appeared a few times. The chain couples TRBV9 to TRBJ2-7, with a weak D call TRBD2 (5 bases). The CDR3 covers 13 residues. V was clipped by 4 bases and J by 5 bases, with 13 bases between them. Germline V gene data show CDR1 as SGDLS and CDR2 as YYNGEE. CDR3 sequence: CASSSREGDEQYV. The CDR3 nucleotides are TGTGCCAGCAGCTCACGAGAGGGAGACGAGCAGTACGTC.